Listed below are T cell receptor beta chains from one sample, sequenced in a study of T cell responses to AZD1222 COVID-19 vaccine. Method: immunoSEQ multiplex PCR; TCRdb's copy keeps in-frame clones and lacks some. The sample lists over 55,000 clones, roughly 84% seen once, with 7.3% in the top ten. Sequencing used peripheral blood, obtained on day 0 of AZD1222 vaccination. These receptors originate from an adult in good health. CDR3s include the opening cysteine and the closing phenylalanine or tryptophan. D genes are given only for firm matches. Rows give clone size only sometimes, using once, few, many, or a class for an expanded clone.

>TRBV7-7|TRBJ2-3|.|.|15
TGTGCCAGCAGCACCGGAGGGATCGGCACAGATACGCAGTATTTT
CASSTGGIGTDTQYF
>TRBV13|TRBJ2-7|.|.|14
TGTGCCAGCAGCTTAGAGCCCAGCGGCTACGAGCAGTACTTC
CASSLEPSGYEQYF
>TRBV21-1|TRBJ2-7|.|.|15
TGTGCCAGCCTCGTCGGGACAGACGACTCCTACGAGCAGTACTTC
CASLVGTDDSYEQYF
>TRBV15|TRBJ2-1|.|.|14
TGTGCCACCAGCACCCTCGGGGCCGATAAACCTCGGTTCTTC
CATSTLGADKPRFF
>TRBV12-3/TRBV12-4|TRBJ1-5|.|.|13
TGTGCCAGCACCACATCGAGCAATCAGCCCCAGCATTTT
CASTTSSNQPQHF
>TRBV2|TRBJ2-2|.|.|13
TGTGCCAGCAGTGAACAAAGGATCGGGGAGCTGTTTTTT
CASSEQRIGELFF
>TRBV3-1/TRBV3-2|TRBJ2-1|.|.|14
TGTGCCAGCAGCCAAGAGGGCGCATACAATGAGCAGTTCTTC
CASSQEGAYNEQFF
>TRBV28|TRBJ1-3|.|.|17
TGTGCCAGCAGTCCCCCAGGGTTCCTGAGCTCTGGAAACACCATATATTTT
CASSPPGFLSSGNTIYF
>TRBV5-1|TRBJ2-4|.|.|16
TGCGCCAGCAGCTTGGCTGCCTTCGGCGCCAAAAACATTCAGTACTTC
CASSLAAFGAKNIQYF
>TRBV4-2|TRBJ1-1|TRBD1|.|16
TGTGCCAGCAGCCAAGATTTGGACAGGGCTAACACTGAAGCTTTCTTT
CASSQDLDRANTEAFF
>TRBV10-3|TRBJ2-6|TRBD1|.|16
TGTGCCATCAGTCGGGACAGAAACTCCGGGGCCAACGTCCTGACTTTC
CAISRDRNSGANVLTF
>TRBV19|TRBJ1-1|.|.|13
TGTGCCAGTAGTTATACAGGGAGGACTGAAGCTTTCTTT
CASSYTGRTEAFF
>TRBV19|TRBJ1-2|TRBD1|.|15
TGTGCCAGTAGTATCCTAACGACAGGGGCGGAAGGCTACACCTTC
CASSILTTGAEGYTF
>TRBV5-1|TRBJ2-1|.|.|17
TGCGCCAGCAGCTTGGGGTCAGGTTTGGGAACCTACAATGAGCAGTTCTTC
CASSLGSGLGTYNEQFF
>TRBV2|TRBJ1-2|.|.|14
TGTGCCAGCAGTTCCCGGACAGAAAACTATGGCTACACCTTC
CASSSRTENYGYTF
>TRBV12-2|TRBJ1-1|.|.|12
TGTGCAAGCCTACACTTATTCAGTGAAGCTTTCTTT
CASLHLFSEAFF
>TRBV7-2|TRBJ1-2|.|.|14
TGTGCCAGCAACCCAGAAATGCACCGCCACAGCTACACCTTC
CASNPEMHRHSYTF
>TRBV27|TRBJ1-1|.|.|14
TGTGCCAGCACCACGAGGGGGGCCACGCTTGAAGCTTTCTTT
CASTTRGATLEAFF
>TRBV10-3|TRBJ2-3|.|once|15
TGTGCCATCAGTAGCAGGGCCTCAAGCACAGATACGCAGTATTTT
CAISSRASSTDTQYF
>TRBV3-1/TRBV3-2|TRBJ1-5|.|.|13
TGTGCCAGCAGCGGCGACAGTTCTCAGCCCCAGCATTTT
CASSGDSSQPQHF
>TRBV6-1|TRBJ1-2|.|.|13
TGTGCCAGCAGTGAAGCGCTACCATATGGCTACACCTTC
CASSEALPYGYTF
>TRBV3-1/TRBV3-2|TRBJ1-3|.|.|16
TGTGCCAGCAGCCAAAACGCCGTCGACTTTGGAAACACCATATATTTT
CASSQNAVDFGNTIYF
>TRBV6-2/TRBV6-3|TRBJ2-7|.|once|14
TGTGCCAGCAGTAAAGAGCCCGAGGTCTACGAGCAGTACTTC
CASSKEPEVYEQYF
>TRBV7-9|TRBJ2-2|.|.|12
TGTGCCAGCAGCAGAAACACCGGGGAGCTGTTTTTT
CASSRNTGELFF
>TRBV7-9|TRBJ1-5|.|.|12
TGTGCCAGCAGTATTGGGGATCAGCCCCAGCATTTT
CASSIGDQPQHF
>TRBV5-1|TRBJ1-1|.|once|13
TGCGCCAGCAGCTTGGCGGCCAGATCTGAAGCTTTCTTT
CASSLAARSEAFF
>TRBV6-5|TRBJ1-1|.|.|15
TGTGCCAGCAGTTGGGAGACGGGTATGAACACTGAAGCTTTCTTT
CASSWETGMNTEAFF
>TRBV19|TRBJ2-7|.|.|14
TGTGCCAGTAGCCTGGCCTTAGGACCCTACGAGCAGTACTTC
CASSLALGPYEQYF
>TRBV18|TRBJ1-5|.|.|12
TGTGCCAGCTCTGAACTTAATCAGCCCCAGCATTTT
CASSELNQPQHF
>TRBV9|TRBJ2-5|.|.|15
TGTGCCAGCAGCCCTACGTCCCTGCCGGGGGAGACCCAGTACTTC
CASSPTSLPGETQYF
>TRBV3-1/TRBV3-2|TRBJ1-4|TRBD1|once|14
TGTGCCAGCAGCACGGACAGGGGCGGTGAAAAACTGTTTTTT
CASSTDRGGEKLFF
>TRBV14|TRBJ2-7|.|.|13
TGTGCCAGCAGCCCGGGAATAAACTACGAGCAGTACTTC
CASSPGINYEQYF
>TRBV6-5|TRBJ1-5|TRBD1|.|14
TGTGCCAGCAGTACCCGGGACAGTAATCAGCCCCAGCATTTT
CASSTRDSNQPQHF
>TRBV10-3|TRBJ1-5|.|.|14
TGTGCCATCACTCCCAACTATAGCAATCAGCCCCAGCATTTT
CAITPNYSNQPQHF
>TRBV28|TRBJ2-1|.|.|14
TGTGCCAGCAACCTGACTCCGGCCGTCAATGAGCAGTTCTTC
CASNLTPAVNEQFF
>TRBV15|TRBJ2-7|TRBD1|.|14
TGTGCCACCAGCAGAGCAGGGGGTTCCCACGAGCAGTACTTC
CATSRAGGSHEQYF